Listed here are 12 T cell receptor beta chains from one sample, sequenced in a study of T cells after yellow fever vaccination. TCRdb used MiXCR to reprocess the 5' RACE reads, holding one entry per CDR3 protein. Of 30,000 or so distinct CDR3 sequences listed, around 4.8% are singletons. The material was CD8+ T cells sorted from PBMCs, obtained 5 days after the yellow fever booster vaccination. These receptors were obtained from a man aged 25-45 years who received the YFV17D yellow fever vaccine.

This clonotype was counted many times. The chain couples TRBV7-2 to TRBJ2-4; no clear D gene. V was shortened by 1 base and J by 0 bases, with 4 bases between the two germline ends. The CDR3 loop spans 14 amino acids. Per germline, CDR1 SGHTA and CDR2 FQGNSA. In nucleotides, the CDR3 is TGTGCCAGCAGCTTAGACCCAGCCAAAAACATTCAGTACTTC. This encodes CASSLDPAKNIQYF.

This clonotype was counted many times. V gene TRBV27 combines with J gene TRBJ2-1; 7 bases are a match to TRBD2. This CDR3 comprises 15 residues. Germline V gene sequence: CDR1 MNHEY, CDR2 SMNVEV (reference sequence). V dropped 2 bases and J dropped 3; count of bases not matched to a gene: 4. The CDR3 region is CASSLSASGYNEQFF. CDR3 DNA sequence: TGTGCCAGCAGTTTAAGCGCTAGCGGCTACAATGAGCAGTTCTTC.

Ten or more counts support this clonotype. J is TRBJ1-1 and V is TRBV20-1; TRBD1 is a possible D gene (5 bases). This CDR3 has 12 residues. Germline values: CDR1 DFQATT, CDR2 SNEGSKA (reference sequence). The V end lost 5 bases, the J end lost 5 bases, and 12 bases lay between the germline ends. CDR3 loop: CSALRGGTEAFF. For the CDR3, the DNA is TGCAGTGCTCTTCGGGGGGGGACTGAAGCTTTCTTT.

This clonotype has a count of ten or more. The chain recombines TRBV7-2 with TRBJ1-6, with D tentatively TRBD1 (6 bases). Between the trimmed V and J ends, which lost 5 bases and 9 bases, there was a span of 23 bases. The CDR3 length is 17 residues. In germline, CDR1 is SGHTA, CDR2 FQGNSA. The CDR3 DNA is TGTGCCAGCAGCCTTACGGACAGTACCCTTTCCACTTCACCCCTCCACTTT. This encodes CASSLTDSTLSTSPLHF.

This clonotype was counted a few times. The V and J genes are TRBV7-9 and TRBJ2-7; the match to TRBD2 covers 9 bases. The germline CDR1 and CDR2 sequences are SEHNR and FQNEAQ (reference sequence). Trimming took 4 bases from V and 3 from J; bases not matched to a gene: 7. The CDR3 has 15 amino acids. As DNA, the CDR3 is TGTGCCAGCAGCTCAGCGGGAGGCCCCCTCTACGAGCAGTACTTC. This gives the protein CASSSAGGPLYEQYF.

There are many counts of this clonotype. The CDR3 spells CASSFLGQGSSYEQYF. The CDR3, as DNA: TGTGCCAGCAGCTTCCTCGGACAGGGGAGCTCCTACGAGCAGTACTTC. The V gene is TRBV5-4, the J gene TRBJ2-7; 9 positions match TRBD1. CDR3 size: 16 residues. Trimming at V came to 2 bases and at J to 0 bases, leaving 6 bases not matched to a gene. The germline gives CDR1 SGHNT, CDR2 YYREEE (reference sequence).

This clonotype occurred many times. The rearrangement joins TRBV7-6 to TRBJ2-2, with 9 bases that match TRBD1. Per germline, CDR1 SGHVS and CDR2 FNYEAQ. V shed 5 bases, J shed 7 bases, and the junction held 5 bases outside the gene matches. The CDR3 is 14 amino acids. This chain's CDR3 is CASSPTGGIGELFF. DNA for the CDR3: TGTGCCAGCAGCCCAACAGGGGGCATCGGGGAGCTGTTTTTT. Drawing the rest from reference TRBV7-6 and TRBJ2-2, the complete variable domain is GAGVSQSPRYKVTKRGQDVALRCDPISGHVSLYWYRQALGQGPEFLTYFNYEAQQDKSGLPNDRFSAERPEGSISTLTIQRTEQRDSAMYRCASSPTGGIGELFFGEGSRLTVL.

This clonotype appeared many times. At one of its ends the junction is not consistent with the germline gene, which may arise from a read error. This chain joins TRBV7-7 and TRBJ2-3; TRBD2 matches 12 bases. The germline V gene encodes CDR1 SSHAT and CDR2 FNYEAQ (reference sequence). This CDR3 is built from 16 residues. For the CDR3, the DNA is TGTGCTAGCAGCTTAGCCGGACTAGCGGGAATAGATACGCAGTATTTT. Translating gives CASSLAGLAGIDTQYF. The full variable domain, its missing parts supplied by reference TRBV7-7 and TRBJ2-3, is GAGVSQSPRYKVTKRGQDVTLRCDPISSHATLYWYQQALGQGPEFLTYFNYEAQPDKSGLPSDRFSAERPEGSISTLTIQRTEQRDSAMYRCASSLAGLAGIDTQYFGPGTRLTVL.

This clonotype was recorded at least ten times. The V and J genes are TRBV5-1 and TRBJ2-1; perhaps TRBD1 as D (6 bases). V lost 5 bases, J lost 9 bases, and 21 bases lay in between. The CDR3 contains 15 residues. Germline V gene sequence: CDR1 SGHRS, CDR2 YFSETQ. CDR3 DNA: TGCGCCAGCAGTGATCCCAGGGGTTTGGTAGGTGAGCAGTTCTTC. Amino acid sequence: CASSDPRGLVGEQFF.

This clonotype was detected ten times or more. The chain joins TRBV20-1 to TRBJ2-1, with D tentatively TRBD2 (5 bases). V was cut by 7 bases and J by 5 bases, with 15 bases left in between. The CDR3 contains 13 residues. CDR1 and CDR2 from the germline V gene are DFQATT and SNEGSKA (reference sequence). CDR3: CSVILADDNEQFF. The CDR3 DNA follows: TGCAGTGTTATTCTAGCAGATGACAATGAGCAGTTCTTC.

This clonotype was found many times. The rearrangement links TRBV27 to TRBJ2-2, with D tentatively TRBD1 (6 bases). CDR1 and CDR2 (germline): MNHEY, SMNVEV (reference sequence). The CDR3 is 14 residues long. Trimming stripped 5 bases from V and 4 bases from J, with 11 bases between. CDR3 protein: CASSPLDSTGELFF. The CDR3 DNA sequence: TGTGCCAGCAGTCCCCTGGACAGCACCGGGGAGCTGTTTTTT.

This clonotype was found many times. The V call is TRBV7-2, the J call TRBJ2-7, with 8 bases matching TRBD2. Germline trimming cut 3 bases from V and 3 bases from J; bases unmatched to any gene: 4. Per the germline V gene, CDR1 is SGHTA and CDR2 is FQGNSA. The CDR3 covers 14 residues. Here the CDR3 DNA reads TGTGCCAGCAGCTTGGGACTAGGAGGCTACGAGCAGTACTTC. Protein sequence: CASSLGLGGYEQYF.